The clone carrying this TCR beta chain was counted at least ten times. V lost 0 bases, J lost 1 base, and 12 bases lay in between. The CDR3 sequence is 15 residues long. CDR1 is SQVTM and CDR2 is ANQGSEA in the germline V gene. This sample is part of a study of identical twins. MiXCR, applied by TCRdb to the 5' RACE reads, yields one record per CDR3 protein. Of approximately 670,000 distinct CDR3 sequences in the sample, 5.5% to 6.5% were seen once. This receptor was taken from a man aged 18 to 29 in good health. The sequenced material came from naive T cells sorted from blood. V usage is TRBV29-1 and J usage is TRBJ2-5; D may be TRBD2 (5 bases). The CDR3 DNA reads as TGCAGCGTTGAAGATAAGGGAGCACGCCAAGAGACCCAGTACTTC. It encodes CSVEDKGARQETQYF.